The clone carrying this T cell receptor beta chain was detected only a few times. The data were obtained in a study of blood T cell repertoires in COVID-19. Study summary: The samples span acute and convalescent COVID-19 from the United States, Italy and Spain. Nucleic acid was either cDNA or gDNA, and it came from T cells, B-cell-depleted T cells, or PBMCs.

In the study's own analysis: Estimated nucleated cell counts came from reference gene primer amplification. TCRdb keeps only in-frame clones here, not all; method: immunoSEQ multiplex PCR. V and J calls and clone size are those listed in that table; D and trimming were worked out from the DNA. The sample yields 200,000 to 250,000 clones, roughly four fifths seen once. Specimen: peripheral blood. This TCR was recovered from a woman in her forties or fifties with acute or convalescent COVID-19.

The CDR3 protein is CASSVGQENSPLHF. DNA of the CDR3: TGTGCCAGCAGCGTAGGACAGGAGAATTCACCCCTCCACTTT. This sequence joins TRBV9 and TRBJ1-6, with D tentatively TRBD1 (6 bases). The CDR3 extends over 14 amino acids. V gave up 0 bases and J gave up 7 bases, with 8 bases separating them. Germline V gives CDR1 SGDLS, CDR2 YYNGEE. Drawing the rest from reference TRBV9 and TRBJ1-6, the complete variable domain is DSGVTQTPKHLITATGQRVTLRCSPRSGDLSVYWYQQSLDQGLQFLIQYYNGEERAKGNILERFSAQQFPDLHSELNLSSLELGDSALYFCASSVGQENSPLHFGNGTRLTVT.